The T cell receptor (beta chain) described here comes from a study of beta chain features in type 1 diabetes. This clone was observed a single time. What it recognizes is unknown. Reverse transcribing all isolated RNA meant expressed TCRB transcripts were sequenced. Measured with immunoSEQ multiplex PCR; TCRdb has only the in-frame clones, and not every one. The repertoire consists of over 40,000 clones, with over 50% occurring once and the leading ten covering approximately 2%. Via CD45RO/CCR7/CD25/CD127/CD95/CD27, cells of the CD4+ naive, central memory, regulatory and stem cell-like memory subsets were sorted. Sorted populations all exceeded 95% purity. V lost 2 bases, J lost 0 bases, and 4 bases lay in between. Germline-derived CDR1 and CDR2 are SGHRS and YFSETQ. This CDR3 is 13 amino acids long. General study findings and limits: Shorter TCRB CDR3s, moderately but significantly so, marked every one of the four CD4+ subsets in Type 1 diabetes patients. Patients' naive, central memory and regulatory TCRB repertoires appeared more alike than those of healthy donors.

This sequence originates from a woman younger than 30 in good health. The chain recombines TRBV5-1 with TRBJ2-3; D is uncertain. Source material: Tregs from blood. The CDR3 nucleotides read TGCGCCAGCAGCTTAACTAGCACAGATACGCAGTATTTT. Encoded protein: CASSLTSTDTQYF.